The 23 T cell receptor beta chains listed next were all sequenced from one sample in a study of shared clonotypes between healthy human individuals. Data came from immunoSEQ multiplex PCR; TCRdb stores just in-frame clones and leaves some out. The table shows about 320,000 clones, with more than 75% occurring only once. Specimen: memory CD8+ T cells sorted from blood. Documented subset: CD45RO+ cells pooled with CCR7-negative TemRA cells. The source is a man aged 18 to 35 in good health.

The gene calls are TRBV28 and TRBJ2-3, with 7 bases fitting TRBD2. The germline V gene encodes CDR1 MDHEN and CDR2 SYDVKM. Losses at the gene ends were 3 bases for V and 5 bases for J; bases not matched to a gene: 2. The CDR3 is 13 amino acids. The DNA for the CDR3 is TGTGCCAGCAGTTTCGGGGAGGGAGATACGCAGTATTTT. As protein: CASSFGEGDTQYF.

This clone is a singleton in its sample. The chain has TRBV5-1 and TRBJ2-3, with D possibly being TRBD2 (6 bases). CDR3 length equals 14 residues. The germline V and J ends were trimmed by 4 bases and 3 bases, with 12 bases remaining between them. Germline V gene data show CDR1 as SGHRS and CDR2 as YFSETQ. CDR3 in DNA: TGCGCCAGCAGCCCTACTAGCTCAACAGATACGCAGTATTTT. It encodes CASSPTSSTDTQYF.

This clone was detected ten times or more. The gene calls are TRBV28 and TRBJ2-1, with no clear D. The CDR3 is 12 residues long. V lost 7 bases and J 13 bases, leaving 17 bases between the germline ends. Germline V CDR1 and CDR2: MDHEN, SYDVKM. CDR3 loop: CASTSHQRSQFF. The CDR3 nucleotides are TGTGCCAGCACCTCCCACCAGCGATCTCAGTTCTTC.

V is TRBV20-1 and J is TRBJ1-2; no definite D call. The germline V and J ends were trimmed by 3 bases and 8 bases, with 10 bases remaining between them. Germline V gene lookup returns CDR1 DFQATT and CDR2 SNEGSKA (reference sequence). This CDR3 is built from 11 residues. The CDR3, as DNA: TGCAGTGCTAGCAGCCCGGGGGGCTACACCTTC. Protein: CSASSPGGYTF.

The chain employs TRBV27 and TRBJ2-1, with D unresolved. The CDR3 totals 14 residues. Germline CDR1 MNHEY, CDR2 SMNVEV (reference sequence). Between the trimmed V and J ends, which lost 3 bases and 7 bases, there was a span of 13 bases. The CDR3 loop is CASSLIDRMNEQFF. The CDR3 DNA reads TGTGCCAGCAGTTTGATTGACCGGATGAATGAGCAGTTCTTC.

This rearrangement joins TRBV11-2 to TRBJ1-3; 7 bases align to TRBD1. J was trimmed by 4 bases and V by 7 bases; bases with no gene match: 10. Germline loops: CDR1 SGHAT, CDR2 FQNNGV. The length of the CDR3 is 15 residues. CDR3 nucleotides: TGTGCCAGCACCTATACGGGACAGAGAGGAAACACCATATATTTT. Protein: CASTYTGQRGNTIYF.

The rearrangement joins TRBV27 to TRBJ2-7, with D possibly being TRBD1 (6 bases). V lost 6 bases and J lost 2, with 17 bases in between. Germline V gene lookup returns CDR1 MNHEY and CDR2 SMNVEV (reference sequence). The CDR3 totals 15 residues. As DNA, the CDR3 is TGTGCCAGCAGCCCCCTTCGGGCAGGGGCCTACGAGCAGTACTTC. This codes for CASSPLRAGAYEQYF.

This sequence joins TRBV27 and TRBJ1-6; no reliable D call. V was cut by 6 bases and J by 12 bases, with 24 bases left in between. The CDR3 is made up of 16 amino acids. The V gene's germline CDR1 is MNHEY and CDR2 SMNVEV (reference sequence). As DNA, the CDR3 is TGTGCCAGCAGCCCGATTTGGGCGGTTTTAAGTGTACCCCTCCACTTT. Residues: CASSPIWAVLSVPLHF.

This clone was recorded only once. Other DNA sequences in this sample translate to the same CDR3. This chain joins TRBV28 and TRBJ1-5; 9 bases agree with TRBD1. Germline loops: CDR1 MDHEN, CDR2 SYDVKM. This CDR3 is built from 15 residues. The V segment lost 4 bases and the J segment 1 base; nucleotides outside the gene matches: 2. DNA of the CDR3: TGTGCCAGCAGTTCGACAGGGGGGAGCAATCAGCCCCAGCATTTT. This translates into CASSSTGGSNQPQHF.

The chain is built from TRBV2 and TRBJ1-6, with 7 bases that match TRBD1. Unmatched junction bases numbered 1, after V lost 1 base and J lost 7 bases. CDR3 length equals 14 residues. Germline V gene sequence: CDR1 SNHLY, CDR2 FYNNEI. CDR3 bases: TGTGCCAGCAGTGAAGGAGGGGGCAATTCACCCCTCCACTTT. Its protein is CASSEGGGNSPLHF.

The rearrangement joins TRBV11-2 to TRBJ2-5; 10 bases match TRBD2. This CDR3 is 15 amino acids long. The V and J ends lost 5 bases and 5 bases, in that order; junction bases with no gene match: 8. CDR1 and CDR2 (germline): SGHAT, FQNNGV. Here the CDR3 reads CASSILAGVFETQYF. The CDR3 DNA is TGTGCCAGCAGCATTCTAGCGGGGGTTTTTGAGACCCAGTACTTC. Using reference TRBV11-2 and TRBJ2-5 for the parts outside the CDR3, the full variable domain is EAGVAQSPRYKIIEKRQSVAFWCNPISGHATLYWYQQILGQGPKLLIQFQNNGVVDDSQLPKDRFSAERLKGVDSTLKIQPAKLEDSAVYLCASSILAGVFETQYFGPGTRLLVL.

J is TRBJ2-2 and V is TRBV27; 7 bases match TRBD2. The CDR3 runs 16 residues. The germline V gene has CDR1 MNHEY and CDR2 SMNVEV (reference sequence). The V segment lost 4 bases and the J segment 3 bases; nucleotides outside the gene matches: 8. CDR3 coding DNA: TGTGCCAGCAGTTGGGGGGGAGGGTTCGACACCGGGGAGCTGTTTTTT. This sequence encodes CASSWGGGFDTGELFF.

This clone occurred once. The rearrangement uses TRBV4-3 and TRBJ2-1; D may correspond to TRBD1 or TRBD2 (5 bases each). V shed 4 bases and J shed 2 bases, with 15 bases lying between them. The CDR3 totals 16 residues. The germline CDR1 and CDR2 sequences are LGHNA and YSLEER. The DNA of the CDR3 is TGCGCCAGCAGCCTAGAGTGGGGGAACACCTACAATGAGCAGTTCTTC. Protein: CASSLEWGNTYNEQFF.

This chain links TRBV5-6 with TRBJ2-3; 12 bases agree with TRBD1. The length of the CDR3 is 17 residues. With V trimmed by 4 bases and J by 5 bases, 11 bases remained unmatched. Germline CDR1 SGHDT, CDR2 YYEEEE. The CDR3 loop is CASSLGTGGFQGDTQYF. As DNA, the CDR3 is TGTGCCAGCAGCCTCGGGACAGGGGGCTTCCAGGGAGATACGCAGTATTTT. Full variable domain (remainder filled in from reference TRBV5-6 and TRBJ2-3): DAGVTQSPTHLIKTRGQQVTLRCSPKSGHDTVSWYQQALGQGPQFIFQYYEEEERQRGNFPDRFSGHQFPNYSSELNVNALLLGDSALYLCASSLGTGGFQGDTQYFGPGTRLTVL.

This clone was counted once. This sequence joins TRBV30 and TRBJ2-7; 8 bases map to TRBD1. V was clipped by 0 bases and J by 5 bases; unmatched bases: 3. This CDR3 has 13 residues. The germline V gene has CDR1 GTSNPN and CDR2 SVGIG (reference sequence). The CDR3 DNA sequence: TGTGCCTGGAGTGTACAGGGGGGAAACGAGCAGTACTTC. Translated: CAWSVQGGNEQYF. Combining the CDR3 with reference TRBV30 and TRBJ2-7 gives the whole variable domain SQTIHQWPATLVQPVGSPLSLECTVEGTSNPNLYWYRQAAGRGLQLLFYSVGIGQISSEVPQNLSASRPQDRQFILSSKKLLLSDSGFYLCAWSVQGGNEQYFGPGTRLTVT.

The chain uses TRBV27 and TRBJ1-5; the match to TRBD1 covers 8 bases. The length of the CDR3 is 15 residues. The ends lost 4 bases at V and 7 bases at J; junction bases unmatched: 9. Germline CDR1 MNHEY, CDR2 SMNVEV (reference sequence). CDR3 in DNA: TGTGCCAGCAGTTCCGGACAGGGAGGAAGACAGCCCCAGCATTTT. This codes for CASSSGQGGRQPQHF.

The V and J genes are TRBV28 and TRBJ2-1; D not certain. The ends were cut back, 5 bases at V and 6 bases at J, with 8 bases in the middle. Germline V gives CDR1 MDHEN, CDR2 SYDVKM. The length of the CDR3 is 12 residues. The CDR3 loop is CASSRLANEQFF. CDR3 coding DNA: TGTGCCAGCAGTCGACTGGCCAATGAGCAGTTCTTC.

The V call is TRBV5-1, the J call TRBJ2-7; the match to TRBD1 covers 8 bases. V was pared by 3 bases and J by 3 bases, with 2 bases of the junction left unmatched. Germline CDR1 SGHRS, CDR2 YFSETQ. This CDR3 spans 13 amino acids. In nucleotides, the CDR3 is TGCGCCAGCAGCTCCGGGACAGGCTACGAGCAGTACTTC. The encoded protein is CASSSGTGYEQYF.

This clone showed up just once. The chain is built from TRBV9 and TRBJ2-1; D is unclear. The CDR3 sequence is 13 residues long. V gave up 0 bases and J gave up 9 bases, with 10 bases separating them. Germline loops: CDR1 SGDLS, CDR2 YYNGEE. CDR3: CASSVEPPAEQFF. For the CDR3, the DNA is TGTGCCAGCAGCGTAGAACCCCCAGCTGAGCAGTTCTTC.

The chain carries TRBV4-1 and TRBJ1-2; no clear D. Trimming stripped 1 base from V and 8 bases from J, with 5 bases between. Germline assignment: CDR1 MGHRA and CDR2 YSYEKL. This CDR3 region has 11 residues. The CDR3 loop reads CASSQGAGYTF. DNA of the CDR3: TGCGCCAGCAGCCAAGGGGCAGGCTACACCTTC.

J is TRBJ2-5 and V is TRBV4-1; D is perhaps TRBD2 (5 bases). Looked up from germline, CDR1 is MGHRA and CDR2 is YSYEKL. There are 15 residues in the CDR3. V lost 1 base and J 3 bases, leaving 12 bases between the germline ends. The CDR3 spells CASSQGQTTEETQYF. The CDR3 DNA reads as TGCGCCAGCAGCCAAGGGCAGACTACTGAAGAGACCCAGTACTTC.

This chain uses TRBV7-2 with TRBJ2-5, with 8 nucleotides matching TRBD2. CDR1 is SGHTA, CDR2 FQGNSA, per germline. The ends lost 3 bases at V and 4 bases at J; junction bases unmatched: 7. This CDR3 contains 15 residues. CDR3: CASSLVIGRVETQYF. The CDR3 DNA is TGTGCCAGCAGCTTGGTGATCGGGAGGGTAGAGACCCAGTACTTC.

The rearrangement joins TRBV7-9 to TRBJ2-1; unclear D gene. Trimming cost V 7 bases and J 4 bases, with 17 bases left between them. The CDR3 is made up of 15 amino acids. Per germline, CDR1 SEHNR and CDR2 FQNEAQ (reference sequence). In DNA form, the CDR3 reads TGTGCCAGCACCCACCGTCAGACTCTTTACAATGAGCAGTTCTTC. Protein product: CASTHRQTLYNEQFF.